This TCR beta chain was sequenced in a study of blood T cell repertoires in COVID-19 (TCRdb year 2020). In the study overall: Collaborator samples came from the United States, Italy and Spain and covered acute and convalescent phases of COVID-19. The prospective study material was composed of cDNA or gDNA derived from T cells, B-cell-depleted T cells, or PBMCs. The dataset comprised deeply sampled blood TCRbeta repertoires from subjects exposed to, actively infected with, or recovered from COVID-19. A freely available public database, intended as a resource for researchers studying the immune response to SARS-CoV-2, is where the repertoires were released. The samples were drawn from two sources: the first 160 participants of the ongoing ImmuneRACE study, and about 1,300 subjects contributed by 6 global collaborators. Sample metadata almost always included a de-identified subject ID, COVID-19 status, age in years and sex. Where HLA class I and class II types were available, the types were taken from metadata supplied by the sample provider, not from assay-based typing. The research as a whole found: How much clinical and demographic metadata was included differed by source and by participant, and the metadata was provided uncurated.

TCRbeta CDR3 regions were amplified from genomic DNA using the immunoSEQ Assay, a bias-controlled multiplex PCR. As for the original processing: Nucleated cell counts per sample were estimated from amplification of reference gene primers within the assay. To quantify the absolute abundance of each unique TCRbeta CDR3 rearrangement, sequence reads were collapsed and filtered. Productive Simpson clonality was computed per sample as the square root of Simpson's diversity index over productive rearrangements. The immuneACCESS repertoire file appears here via TCRdb, limited to in-frame rearrangements. These files lack a portion of the clones; in checked studies, under half of the deficit traces to unresolved V genes, and the cause of the others is not known. Clone size and the V and J calls come from that table; the DNA yielded D and trimming. This sample holds fewer than 30,000 clones; about 91% were observed only once. Clones ranked in the top ten supply around 17% of the sample.

Each collaborating institution followed its own protocols to collect whole blood in K2EDTA tubes. For TCRbeta analysis, collaborators shipped samples in one of three forms: frozen whole blood, isolated PBMCs, or DNA extracted from either of those sample types. Comment on this clone: The antigen it binds to is not known. The sample holds no much larger clone one base away, and base qualities are not on file.

Deletion took 4 bases off V and 2 bases off J, with a span of 14 bases between the germline ends. From the cysteine through the phenylalanine, the CDR3 covers 16 amino acids. Only the CDR3 DNA stays, 48 bases, in frame from base 1. The germline V gene (reference sequence) provides CDR1 SGHAT and CDR2 FQDESV. The chain is encoded by TRBV11-1 joined to TRBJ2-2, with no D gene named confidently. Sequenced material: peripheral blood. This clonotype originated in a human donor with active COVID-19. The donor label of this sample is uncertain. The CDR3 protein: CASSSNRPVNTGELFF. DNA sequence: TGTGCCAGCAGCTCCAACCGTCCGGTAAACACCGGGGAGCTGTTTTTT.